These T cell receptor beta chains were read from a single sample in a study of blood T cell repertoires in COVID-19. Measured with immunoSEQ multiplex PCR; TCRdb has only the in-frame clones, and not every one. The data contain 130,000 to 150,000 clones, roughly three quarters of them singletons. Sequences were obtained from peripheral blood. These receptors all come from a woman in her sixties or seventies with acute or convalescent COVID-19. Each CDR3 is given with its conserved first and last residue. The D gene is left open where the match is weak. Clone sizes are given selectively: once, few, many, or a class where the clone is expanded.

.	.	TRBJ1-1	TRBV5-1	CASSLEAAGSEAFF	TGCGCCAGCAGCTTGGAGGCGGCAGGGTCTGAAGCTTTCTTT
TRBD2	.	TRBJ2-2	TRBV4-1	CASSQEWTSGSRAGELFF	TGCGCCAGCAGCCAAGAGTGGACTAGCGGGAGTAGGGCCGGGGAGCTGTTTTTT
TRBD2	.	TRBJ2-7	TRBV28	CASSSLNGRLYEQYF	TGTGCCAGCAGTTCCTTGAACGGGAGGCTCTACGAGCAGTACTTC
.	.	TRBJ2-3	TRBV15	CATSRDFPDTQYF	TGTGCCACCAGCAGAGACTTCCCAGATACGCAGTATTTT
TRBD1	.	TRBJ2-1	TRBV18	CASSKSTGLYNEQFF	TGTGCCAGCTCAAAGTCGACAGGGTTGTACAATGAGCAGTTCTTC
TRBD1	few	TRBJ1-6	TRBV27	CASSLSIQGAYSPLHF	TGTGCCAGCAGTTTATCGATACAGGGGGCTTATTCACCCCTCCACTTT
.	.	TRBJ1-1	TRBV6-5	CASSYSGQLGILF	TGTGCCAGCAGTTACTCGGGGCAGTTGGGTATCCTCTTT
.	.	TRBJ2-1	TRBV30	CAWSSGYNEQFF	TGTGCCTGGAGTAGCGGCTACAATGAGCAGTTCTTC
TRBD2	few	TRBJ2-3	TRBV11-3	CASSPGTSGRAEDTQYF	TGTGCCAGCAGCCCGGGGACTAGCGGGAGGGCCGAGGATACGCAGTATTTT
TRBD1	.	TRBJ1-2	TRBV12-3/TRBV12-4	CASSRTGGDGYTF	TGTGCCAGCAGCCGGACAGGGGGGGATGGCTACACCTTC
.	.	TRBJ1-2	TRBV28	CASSFRSGGIYGYTF	TGTGCCAGCAGTTTCCGTTCGGGGGGTATATATGGCTACACCTTC
.	.	TRBJ1-4	TRBV7-9	CASSLERVRGNEKLFF	TGTGCCAGCAGCTTAGAGAGGGTACGGGGTAATGAAAAACTGTTTTTT
TRBD2	.	TRBJ2-1	TRBV6-2/TRBV6-3	CASSYGTGGLNEQFF	TGTGCCAGCAGTTACGGGACGGGAGGGTTAAATGAGCAGTTCTTC
.	.	TRBJ2-7	TRBV5-6	CASSLQYEQYF	TGTGCCAGCAGCTTACAGTACGAGCAGTACTTC
TRBD1	.	TRBJ2-1	TRBV5-1	CASSLEGTGWGNEQFF	TGCGCCAGCAGCTTGGAGGGGACAGGTTGGGGAAATGAGCAGTTCTTC
TRBD2	.	TRBJ2-3	TRBV5-1	CASSSISGSGLDTQYF	TGCGCCAGCAGCTCGATTAGCGGGAGCGGGCTAGATACGCAGTATTTT
TRBD1	.	TRBJ1-2	TRBV9	CASSPSGTDYGYTF	TGTGCCAGCAGCCCTAGTGGGACAGACTATGGCTACACCTTC
TRBD2	.	TRBJ2-1	TRBV7-3	CASSSSPGGDEQFF	TGTGCCAGCAGCTCCTCCCCGGGAGGGGATGAGCAGTTCTTC
TRBD2	.	TRBJ2-1	TRBV10-3	CATRLAGGPIPLGNEQFF	TGTGCCACCAGACTAGCGGGAGGGCCAATCCCTTTGGGCAATGAGCAGTTCTTC
TRBD1	.	TRBJ2-1	TRBV4-1	CASSSQDRYNEQFF	TGCGCCAGCAGCTCCCAGGACAGGTACAATGAGCAGTTCTTC
TRBD2	once	TRBJ2-5	TRBV25-1	CASSSPRLAALEETQYF	TGTGCCAGCAGTAGCCCTCGGCTAGCGGCCCTTGAGGAGACCCAGTACTTC
.	.	TRBJ1-5	TRBV2	CASRESSGVGGQPQHF	TGTGCCAGCAGGGAGAGTTCGGGGGTGGGGGGTCAGCCCCAGCATTTT
.	.	TRBJ2-1	TRBV13	CASSRREKVVDEQFF	TGTGCCAGCAGCCGCAGGGAAAAAGTAGTCGATGAGCAGTTCTTC
TRBD1	once	TRBJ2-5	TRBV30	CAFFSFPGGGETQYF	TGTGCCTTCTTCTCATTTCCAGGGGGCGGAGAGACCCAGTACTTC